The next 5 T cell receptor beta chains were all read from a single sample in a study of early T cells in non-severe SARS-CoV-2 infection. TCRdb itself ran the 5' RACE reads through MiXCR, one entry per CDR3 protein. This repertoire shows approximately 76,000 distinct CDR3 sequences, around 11% found once; its top ten account for approximately 4.5%. Sequencing input: whole blood. The receptors shown here come from an adult who was a healthcare worker with PCR-confirmed SARS-CoV-2 infection or an uninfected control (not recorded which).

In the case of this clonotype: A clone one base away is much larger, so this may be a read error. The genes are TRBV2 and TRBJ2-3; 9 nucleotides match TRBD2. The V gene's germline CDR1 is SNHLY and CDR2 FYNNEI. Unmatched junction bases numbered 15, after V lost 6 bases and J lost 5 bases. This CDR3 region has 17 residues. This CDR3 reads CASRSPSASGELDTQYF. In DNA, the CDR3 is TGTGCCAGCAGGTCCCCTTCGGCTAGCGGGGAATTAGATACGCAGTATTTT. Filled out from reference TRBV2 and TRBJ2-3, the complete variable domain reads EPEVTQTPSHQVTQMGQEVILRCVPISNHLYFYWYRQILGQKVEFLVSFYNNEISEKSEIFDDQFSVERPDGSNFTLKIRSTKLEDSAMYFCASRSPSASGELDTQYFGPGTRLTVL.

This clonotype came up a few times. The chain couples TRBV2 to TRBJ2-3; 7 bases align to TRBD1. V lost 6 bases and J lost 1; bases outside the gene matches: 7. Germline V gene sequence: CDR1 SNHLY, CDR2 FYNNEI. The length of the CDR3 is 15 residues. The DNA of the CDR3 is TGTGCCAGCAGGACAGGGAATCTGGGCACAGATACGCAGTATTTT. This translates into CASRTGNLGTDTQYF.

The chain carries TRBV20-1 and TRBJ1-1, with D possibly matching TRBD1 (5 bases). Between the trimmed V and J ends, which lost 6 bases and 5 bases, there was a span of 16 bases. Looked up from germline, CDR1 is DFQATT and CDR2 is SNEGSKA (reference sequence). There are 13 residues in the CDR3. The CDR3 spells CSAGTIEVTEAFF. The CDR3 DNA follows: TGCAGTGCCGGGACGATCGAGGTTACTGAAGCTTTCTTT.

For this clonotype: Possible read error: a much larger clone is one base away. The rearrangement joins TRBV10-1 to TRBJ1-1; D call uncertain. Germline CDR1 WNHNN, CDR2 SYGVQD (reference sequence). CDR3 length equals 15 residues. In nucleotides, the CDR3 is TGCGCCAGCAGTGAGCACGGCGGCGCGAACACTGAAGTTTTCTTT. This gives the protein CASSEHGGANTEVFF.

There are many counts of this clonotype. The CDR3 spells CASSPYRGSSYEQYF. CDR3 DNA: TGTGCCAGCAGCCCATATAGGGGGAGCTCCTACGAGCAGTACTTC. The V and J genes are TRBV11-2 and TRBJ2-7; D is perhaps TRBD1 (6 bases). V was pared by 5 bases and J by 0 bases, with 14 bases between. The CDR3 contains 15 residues. Germline V gene data show CDR1 as SGHAT and CDR2 as FQNNGV.